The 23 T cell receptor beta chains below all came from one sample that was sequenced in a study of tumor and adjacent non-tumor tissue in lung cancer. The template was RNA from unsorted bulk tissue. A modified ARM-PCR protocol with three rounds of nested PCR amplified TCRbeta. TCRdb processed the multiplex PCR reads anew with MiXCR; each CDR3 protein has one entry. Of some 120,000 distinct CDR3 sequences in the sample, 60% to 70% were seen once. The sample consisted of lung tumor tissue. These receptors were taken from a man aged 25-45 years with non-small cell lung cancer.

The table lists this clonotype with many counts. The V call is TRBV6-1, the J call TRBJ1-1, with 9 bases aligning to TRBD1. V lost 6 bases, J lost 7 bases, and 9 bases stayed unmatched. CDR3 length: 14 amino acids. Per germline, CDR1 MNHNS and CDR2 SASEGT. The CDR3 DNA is TGTGCCAGCAGGGAGACAGGGGGATGGAATGAAGCTTTCTTT. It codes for CASRETGGWNEAFF.

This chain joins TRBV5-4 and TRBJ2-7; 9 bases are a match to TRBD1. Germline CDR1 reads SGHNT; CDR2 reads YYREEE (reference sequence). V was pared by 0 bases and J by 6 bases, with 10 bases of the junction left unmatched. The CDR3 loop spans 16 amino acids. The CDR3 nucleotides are TGTGCCAGCAGCTTGGAGCCGGGACAGGGTTCCCGCGAGCAGTACTTC. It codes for CASSLEPGQGSREQYF.

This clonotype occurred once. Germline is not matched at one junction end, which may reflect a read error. The CDR3 bases are TGCAGCGTTGAGGGGCAGGGAATCTACGAGCAATACTTC. Translation gives CSVEGQGIYEQYF. The chain links TRBV29-1 to TRBJ2-7, with a tentative D call TRBD1 (5 bases). Per germline, CDR1 SQVTM and CDR2 ANQGSEA. The CDR3 consists of 13 residues.

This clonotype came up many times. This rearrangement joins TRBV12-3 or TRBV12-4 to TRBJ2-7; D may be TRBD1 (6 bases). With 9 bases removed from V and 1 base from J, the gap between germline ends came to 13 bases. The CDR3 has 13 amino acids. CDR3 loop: CASTSDRSYEQYF. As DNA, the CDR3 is TGTGCCAGTACATCCGACAGGTCCTACGAGCAGTACTTC.

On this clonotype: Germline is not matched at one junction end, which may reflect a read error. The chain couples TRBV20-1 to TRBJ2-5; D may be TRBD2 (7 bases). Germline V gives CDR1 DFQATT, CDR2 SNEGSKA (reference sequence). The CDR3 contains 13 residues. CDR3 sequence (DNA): TGCAGTGCTGGGGGGGCAGGGGAAGAGACCCTGTACTTC. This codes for CSAGGAGEETLYF.

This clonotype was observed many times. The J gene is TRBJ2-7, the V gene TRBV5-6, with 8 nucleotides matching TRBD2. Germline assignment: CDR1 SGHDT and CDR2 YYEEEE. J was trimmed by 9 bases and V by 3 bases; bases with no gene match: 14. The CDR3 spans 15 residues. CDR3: CASSSTSGHLRAQYF. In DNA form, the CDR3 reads TGTGCCAGCAGCTCTACTAGCGGACATCTACGAGCGCAGTACTTC.

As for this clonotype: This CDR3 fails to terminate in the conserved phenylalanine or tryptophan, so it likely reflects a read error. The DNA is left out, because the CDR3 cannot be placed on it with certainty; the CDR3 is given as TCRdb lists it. The CDR3 spells CSARGVASADTLYY. The chain couples TRBV20-1 to TRBJ2-3; TRBD1, the D gene given by the table, was not confirmed from the DNA. Germline V lookup: CDR1 DFQATT, CDR2 SNEGSKA (reference sequence). The CDR3 is 14 residues long, ends included.

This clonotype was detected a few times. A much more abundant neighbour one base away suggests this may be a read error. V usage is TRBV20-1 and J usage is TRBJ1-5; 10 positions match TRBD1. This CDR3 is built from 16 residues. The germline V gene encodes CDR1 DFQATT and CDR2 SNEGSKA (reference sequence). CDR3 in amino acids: CSARRTGGRSNQPQNF. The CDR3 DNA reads TGCAGTGCGCGCCGGACAGGGGGTAGGAGCAATCAGCCCCAGAATTTT.

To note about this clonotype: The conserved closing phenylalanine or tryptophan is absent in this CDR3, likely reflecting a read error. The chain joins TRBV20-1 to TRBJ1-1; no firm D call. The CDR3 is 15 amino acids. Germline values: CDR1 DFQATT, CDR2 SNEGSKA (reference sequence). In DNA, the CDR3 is TGTAGTGCTAGGGTTTGGGCGGCACTGAACACTGAAGCTTTCCTT. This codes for CSARVWAALNTEAFL.

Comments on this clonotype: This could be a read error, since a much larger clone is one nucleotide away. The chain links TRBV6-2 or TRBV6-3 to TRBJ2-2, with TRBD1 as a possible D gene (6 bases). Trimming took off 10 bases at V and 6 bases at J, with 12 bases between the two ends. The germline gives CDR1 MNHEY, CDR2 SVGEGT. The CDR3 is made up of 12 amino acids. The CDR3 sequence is CAIPGQSGELFF. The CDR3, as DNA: TGTGCCATCCCAGGACAGTCCGGGGAGCTGTTTTTT.

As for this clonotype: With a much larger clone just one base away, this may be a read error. The DNA for the CDR3 is TGTGCCAGCAGTTACGTGGTGGGGGAGACCCAGTACTTC. This translates into CASSYVVGETQYF. V and J are TRBV6-5 and TRBJ2-5; D unclear. The CDR3 is made up of 13 amino acids. V lost 2 bases and J 5 bases, leaving 9 bases between the germline ends. From germline, CDR1 is MNHEY and CDR2 SVGAGI.

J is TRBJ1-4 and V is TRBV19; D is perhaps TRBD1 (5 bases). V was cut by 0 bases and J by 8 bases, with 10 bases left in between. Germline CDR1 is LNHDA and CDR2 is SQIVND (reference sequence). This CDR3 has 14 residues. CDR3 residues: CASSIEGPHEKLFF. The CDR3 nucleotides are TGTGCCAGTAGTATAGAGGGGCCGCACGAAAAACTGTTTTTT.

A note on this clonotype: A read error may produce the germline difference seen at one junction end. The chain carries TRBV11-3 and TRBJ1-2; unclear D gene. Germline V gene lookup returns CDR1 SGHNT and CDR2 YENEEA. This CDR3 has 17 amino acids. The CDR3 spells CASNLGWIYVTNYGYTF. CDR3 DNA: TGTGCCAGCAACTTAGGATGGATTTATGTAACTAACTATGGCTACACGTTC. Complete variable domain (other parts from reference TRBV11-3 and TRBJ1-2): EAGVVQSPRYKIIEKKQPVAFWCNPISGHNTLYWYLQNLGQGPELLIRYENEEAVDDSQLPKDRFSAERLKGVDSTLKIQPAELGDSAVYLCASNLGWIYVTNYGYTFGSGTRLTVV.

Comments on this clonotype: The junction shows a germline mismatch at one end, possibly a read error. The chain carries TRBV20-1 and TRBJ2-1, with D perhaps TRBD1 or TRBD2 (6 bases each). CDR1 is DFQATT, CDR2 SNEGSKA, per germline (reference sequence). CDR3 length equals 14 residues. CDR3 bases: TGCAGTGCTAGTCCCACCGGGGGACACAATGAACAGTTCTTC. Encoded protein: CSASPTGGHNEQFF.

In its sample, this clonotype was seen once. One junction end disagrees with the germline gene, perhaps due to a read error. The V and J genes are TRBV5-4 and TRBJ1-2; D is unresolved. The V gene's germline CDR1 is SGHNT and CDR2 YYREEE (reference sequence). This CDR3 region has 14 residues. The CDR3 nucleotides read TGTACCAGCAGCTTGGTGGACCCCGAATATGGCTACACTTTC. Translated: CTSSLVDPEYGYTF.

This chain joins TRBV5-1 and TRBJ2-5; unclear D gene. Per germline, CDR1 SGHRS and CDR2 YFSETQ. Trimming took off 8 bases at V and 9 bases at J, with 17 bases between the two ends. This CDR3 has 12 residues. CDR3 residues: CASSVTPEAQYF. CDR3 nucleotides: TGCGCCAGTTCAGTCACCCCCGAGGCCCAGTACTTC.

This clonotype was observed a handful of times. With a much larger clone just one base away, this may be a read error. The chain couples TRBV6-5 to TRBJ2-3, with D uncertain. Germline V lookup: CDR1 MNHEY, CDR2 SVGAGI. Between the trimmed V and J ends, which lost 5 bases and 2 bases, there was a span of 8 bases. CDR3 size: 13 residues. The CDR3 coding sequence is TGTGCCAGCAGTCTCCTATACACAGATACGCAGTATTTT. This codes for CASSLLYTDTQYF.

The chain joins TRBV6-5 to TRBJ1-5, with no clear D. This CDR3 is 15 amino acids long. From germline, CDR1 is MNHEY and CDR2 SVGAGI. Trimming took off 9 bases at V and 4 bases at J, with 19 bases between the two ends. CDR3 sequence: CASSKGSVRNQPQHF. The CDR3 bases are TGTGCCAGTTCGAAGGGTTCAGTAAGGAATCAGCCCCAGCATTTT.

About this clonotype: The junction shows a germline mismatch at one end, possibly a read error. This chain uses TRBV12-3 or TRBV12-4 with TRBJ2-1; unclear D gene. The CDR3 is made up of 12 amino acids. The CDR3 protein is CASSWNSVEQLF. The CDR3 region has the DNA TGTGCCAGCAGTTGGAACAGCGTTGAGCAGCTCTTC.

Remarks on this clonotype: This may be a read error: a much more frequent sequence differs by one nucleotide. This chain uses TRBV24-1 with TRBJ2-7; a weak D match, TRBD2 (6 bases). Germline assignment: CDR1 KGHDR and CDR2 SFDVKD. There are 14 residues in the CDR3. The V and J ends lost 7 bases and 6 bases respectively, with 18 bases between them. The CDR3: CATRSPQEGVEQYF. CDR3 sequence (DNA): TGTGCCACCAGATCCCCCCAGGAGGGCGTCGAGCAGTACTTC.

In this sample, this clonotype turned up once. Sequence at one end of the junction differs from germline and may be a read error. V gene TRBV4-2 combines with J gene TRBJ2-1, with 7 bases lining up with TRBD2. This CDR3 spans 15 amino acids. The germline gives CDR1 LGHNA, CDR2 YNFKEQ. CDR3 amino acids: CGSSIASREENEQFF. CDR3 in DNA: TGTGGCAGCAGCATAGCTAGCCGGGAGGAGAATGAGCAGTTCTTC.

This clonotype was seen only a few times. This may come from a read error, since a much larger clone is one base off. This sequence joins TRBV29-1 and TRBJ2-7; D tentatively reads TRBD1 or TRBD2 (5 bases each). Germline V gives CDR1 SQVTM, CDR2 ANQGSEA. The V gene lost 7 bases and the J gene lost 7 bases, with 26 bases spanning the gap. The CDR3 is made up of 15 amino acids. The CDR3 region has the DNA TGCAGCGCCACTCGGACGACATGGGGCGCGGGTGAGCAGTACTTC. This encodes CSATRTTWGAGEQYF.

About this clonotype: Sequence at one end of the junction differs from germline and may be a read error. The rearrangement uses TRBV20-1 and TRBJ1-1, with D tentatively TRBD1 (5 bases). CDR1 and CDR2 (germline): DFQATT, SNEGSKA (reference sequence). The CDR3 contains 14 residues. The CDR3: CSARVGPMGIETFF. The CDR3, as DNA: TGCAGTGCTAGAGTGGGACCTATGGGAATTGAAACTTTCTTT.